A single sample is the source of the 9 T cell receptor beta chains below, sequenced in a study of OX40 agonist ivuxolimab in advanced cancers. Sequencing was performed with immunoSEQ multiplex PCR; in TCRdb, only in-frame clones are kept and a portion is missing. The table has just under 20,000 clones, roughly four fifths seen once. The sample consisted of CD4+ or CD8+ T cells sorted from blood, taken in a trial of the OX40 agonist ivuxolimab. The source of these receptors is an adult with an advanced solid tumor such as melanoma, head and neck, liver or kidney cancer.

The V and J genes are TRBV7-9 and TRBJ2-7; D is ambiguous. This CDR3 region has 11 residues. The V gene lost 4 bases and the J gene lost 4 bases, with 5 bases spanning the gap. Germline V gives CDR1 SEHNR, CDR2 FQNEAQ (reference sequence). The DNA of the CDR3 is TGTGCCAGCAGCTCGGATTACGAGCAGTACTTC. This translates into CASSSDYEQYF. The entire variable domain, with the rest obtained from reference TRBV7-9 and TRBJ2-7, is as follows: DTGVSQNPRHKITKRGQNVTFRCDPISEHNRLYWYRQTLGQGPEFLTYFQNEAQLEKSRLLSDRFSAERPKGSFSTLEIQRTEQGDSAMYLCASSSDYEQYFGPGTRLTVT.

The gene calls are TRBV27 and TRBJ1-1; 12 nucleotides agree with TRBD1. After removal of 6 bases from V and 5 bases from J, the junction contained 7 bases not matched to a gene. Germline CDR1 MNHEY, CDR2 SMNVEV (reference sequence). The length of the CDR3 is 15 residues. CDR3 coding DNA: TGTGCCAGCAGACCGGGACAGGGGGCGCGGACTGAAGCTTTCTTT. It is translated as CASRPGQGARTEAFF.

The chain uses TRBV7-9 and TRBJ1-1; the D is unclear. CDR1 and CDR2 (germline): SEHNR, FQNEAQ (reference sequence). The CDR3 spans 13 residues. Between the trimmed V and J ends, which lost 5 bases and 1 base, there was a span of 8 bases. The CDR3 bases are TGTGCCAGCAGCCCCGGGCGGAACACTGAAGCTTTCTTT. It is translated as CASSPGRNTEAFF.

The chain couples TRBV14 to TRBJ2-7; 7 bases fit TRBD1. The V segment lost 1 base and the J segment 2 bases; nucleotides outside the gene matches: 5. Germline V gene lookup returns CDR1 SGHDN and CDR2 FVKESK. The CDR3 covers 15 residues. The CDR3 coding sequence is TGTGCCAGCAGCCAAGCGACAGGGTCGACCTACGAGCAGTACTTC. This translates into CASSQATGSTYEQYF.

J is TRBJ1-6 and V is TRBV25-1; D is possibly TRBD1 (6 bases). Germline assignment: CDR1 MGHDK and CDR2 SYGVNS. The CDR3 is 13 residues long. Deletions cut 6 bases from V and 8 bases from J, with 11 bases between. The CDR3 DNA reads TGTGCCAGCAGACAGGGTGTTTATTCACCCCTCCACTTT. Residues: CASRQGVYSPLHF.

V and J are TRBV9 and TRBJ1-3; D is ambiguous. Germline loops: CDR1 SGDLS, CDR2 YYNGEE. V was shortened by 4 bases and J by 1 base, with 12 bases between the two germline ends. The CDR3 covers 15 residues. The CDR3 nucleotides are TGTGCCAGCAGCCCCCAGGCTGGTTCTGGAAACACCATATATTTT. Translated: CASSPQAGSGNTIYF.

A note on this clone: Other nucleotide sequences from this sample produce the same CDR3. The chain couples TRBV30 to TRBJ1-5, with TRBD1 as a possible D gene (6 bases). Trimming pared 0 bases from V and 6 bases from J, leaving 6 bases between. The CDR3 is made up of 12 amino acids. Germline V gene lookup returns CDR1 GTSNPN and CDR2 SVGIG (reference sequence). For the CDR3, the DNA is TGTGCCTGGAGTGTACAGGGTCAGCCCCAGCATTTT. Residues: CAWSVQGQPQHF.

The chain recombines TRBV18 with TRBJ1-4, with TRBD1 matching over 9 bases. V lost 1 base and J lost 8; bases outside the gene matches: 17. There are 19 residues in the CDR3. Germline-derived CDR1 and CDR2 are KGHSH and LQKENI. CDR3 region: CASSPRLVPGQGLKEKLFF. The CDR3 bases are TGTGCCAGCTCACCACGACTAGTCCCGGGACAGGGACTGAAAGAAAAACTGTTTTTT.

The table lists this clone with a count of one. The J gene is TRBJ1-2, the V gene TRBV7-3; a weak D match, TRBD1 (6 bases). V was clipped by 0 bases and J by 8 bases, with 10 bases between them. Germline V gene sequence: CDR1 SGHTA, CDR2 FQGTGA. CDR3 length equals 13 residues. The CDR3 region is CASSLTGGSGYTF. Written as DNA, the CDR3 is TGTGCCAGCAGCTTAACAGGGGGAAGCGGCTACACCTTC. Combining the CDR3 with reference TRBV7-3 and TRBJ1-2 gives the whole variable domain GAGVSQTPSNKVTEKGKYVELRCDPISGHTALYWYRQSLGQGPEFLIYFQGTGAADDSGLPNDRFFAVRPEGSVSTLKIQRTERGDSAVYLCASSLTGGSGYTFGSGTRLTVV.